Presented here are 23 T cell receptor beta chains from one specimen sequenced in a study of patients and donors after allogeneic stem cell transplantation. TCRdb independently ran MiXCR on the RT-PCR reads; one entry per CDR3 protein. The sample lists hundreds of thousands of distinct CDR3 sequences, 12% to 15% occurring once. The sequencing input was blood, either unsorted or a sorted T cell fraction (not recorded which). These TCRs come from a human donor who was either an allogeneic HSCT recipient or a stem cell or donor lymphocyte infusion donor (not recorded which). It is not recorded whose cells these are; they may come from a transplant donor.

This clonotype came up a few times. The rearrangement links TRBV5-1 to TRBJ2-7, with D possibly TRBD2 on 6 matching bases. The V gene's germline CDR1 is SGHRS and CDR2 YFSETQ. This CDR3 contains 15 residues. V was pared by 0 bases and J by 4 bases, with 14 bases between. The CDR3 sequence: CASSLGGEVLYEQYF. CDR3 coding DNA: TGCGCCAGCAGCTTGGGGGGGGAGGTACTGTACGAGCAGTACTTC. Together with reference TRBV5-1 and TRBJ2-7, the CDR3 gives the full variable domain: KAGVTQTPRYLIKTRGQQVTLSCSPISGHRSVSWYQQTPGQGLQFLFEYFSETQRNKGNFPGRFSGRQFSNSRSEMNVSTLELGDSALYLCASSLGGEVLYEQYFGPGTRLTVT.

V is TRBV12-3 or TRBV12-4 and J is TRBJ1-3; D ambiguous. With 3 bases removed from V and 0 bases from J, the gap between germline ends came to 9 bases. The CDR3 runs 15 residues. As DNA, the CDR3 is TGTGCCAGCAGTTTCCGTGTGAGCTCTGGAAACACCATATATTTT. Translated, it gives CASSFRVSSGNTIYF.

This chain uses TRBV2 with TRBJ2-3; D assignment may be TRBD1 or TRBD2 (5 bases each). Trimming removed 7 bases from V and 5 bases from J, with 19 bases in between. The length of the CDR3 is 15 residues. Per germline, CDR1 SNHLY and CDR2 FYNNEI. The CDR3 sequence: CASTTRRGARDTQYF. For the CDR3, the DNA is TGTGCCAGCACCACCCGCAGAGGGGCGAGAGATACGCAGTATTTT. Complete variable domain (other parts from reference TRBV2 and TRBJ2-3): EPEVTQTPSHQVTQMGQEVILRCVPISNHLYFYWYRQILGQKVEFLVSFYNNEISEKSEIFDDQFSVERPDGSNFTLKIRSTKLEDSAMYFCASTTRRGARDTQYFGPGTRLTVL.

The chain links TRBV12-3 or TRBV12-4 to TRBJ2-3, with TRBD2 matching 13 bases. With V trimmed by 7 bases and J by 1 base, 2 bases remained unmatched. The CDR3 spans 15 residues. In DNA form, the CDR3 reads TGTGCCAGCACCGGACTAGCGGGGGGCACAGATACGCAGTATTTT. It specifies CASTGLAGGTDTQYF.

In its sample, this clonotype was seen many times. V and J are TRBV12-3 or TRBV12-4 and TRBJ1-5, with no clear D. V lost 5 bases, J lost 2 bases, and 10 bases lay in between. The CDR3 totals 14 residues. The CDR3 bases are TGTGCCAGCAGTCCAGAGGGAGGCAATCAGCCCCAGCATTTT. This translates into CASSPEGGNQPQHF.

This chain uses TRBV24-1 with TRBJ1-2, with D possibly TRBD1 on 5 matching bases. Trimming pared 6 bases from V and 6 bases from J, leaving 16 bases between. There are 14 residues in the CDR3. CDR1 and CDR2 from the germline V gene are KGHDR and SFDVKD. CDR3 nucleotides: TGTGCCACCAGTATGCTACCTCTGGGGGATGGCTACACCTTC. This codes for CATSMLPLGDGYTF.

The chain uses TRBV27 and TRBJ2-3; 8 nucleotides agree with TRBD2. V lost 8 bases and J lost 3; bases outside the gene matches: 10. Germline V lookup: CDR1 MNHEY, CDR2 SMNVEV (reference sequence). The CDR3 is made up of 15 amino acids. The CDR3 sequence is CASSKAGDRTDTQYF. DNA of the CDR3: TGTGCCAGCTCAAAAGCGGGAGATAGGACAGATACGCAGTATTTT.

The table lists this clonotype with a few counts. The genes are TRBV5-1 and TRBJ1-2, with D perhaps matching TRBD1 (5 bases). The CDR3 is made up of 14 amino acids. The V end was cut by 0 bases, the J end by 7 bases, with 13 bases between. Germline assignment: CDR1 SGHRS and CDR2 YFSETQ. As DNA, the CDR3 is TGCGCCAGCAGCTTGGATCGGGGCACGGGTGGCTACACCTTC. Translated: CASSLDRGTGGYTF.

The table lists this clonotype with many counts. The genes are TRBV18 and TRBJ2-7; TRBD1 matches 9 bases. This CDR3 region has 16 residues. Germline CDR1 KGHSH, CDR2 LQKENI. The trim removed 3 bases at V and 4 bases at J, leaving 10 bases unmatched. This chain's CDR3 is CASSPLSGQGGYEQYF. The CDR3 DNA reads as TGTGCCAGCTCACCGCTATCGGGACAGGGAGGGTACGAGCAGTACTTC.

This clonotype was detected ten times or more. The chain couples TRBV5-5 to TRBJ1-3, with D tentatively TRBD1 (5 bases). This CDR3 contains 15 residues. Trimming stripped 4 bases from V and 0 bases from J, with 11 bases between. Germline CDR1 and CDR2: SGHKS and YYEKEE (reference sequence). CDR3: CASSLPTDSGNTIYF. The CDR3 region has the DNA TGTGCCAGCAGCCTCCCGACAGACTCTGGAAACACCATATATTTT.

The J gene is TRBJ2-5, the V gene TRBV11-2, with 7 nucleotides matching TRBD2. V dropped 1 base and J dropped 5; count of bases not matched to a gene: 10. Germline CDR1 is SGHAT and CDR2 is FQNNGV. The CDR3 runs 16 residues. CDR3 coding DNA: TGTGCCAGCAGCTTAGCCGCCGCGGGAGTGCGGGAGACCCAGTACTTC. Its protein product is CASSLAAAGVRETQYF. The full variable domain, completed using reference TRBV11-2 and TRBJ2-5, is EAGVAQSPRYKIIEKRQSVAFWCNPISGHATLYWYQQILGQGPKLLIQFQNNGVVDDSQLPKDRFSAERLKGVDSTLKIQPAKLEDSAVYLCASSLAAAGVRETQYFGPGTRLLVL.

This clonotype was detected only a few times. V usage is TRBV5-6 and J usage is TRBJ2-7; D call uncertain. This CDR3 is 15 amino acids long. Germline V lookup: CDR1 SGHDT, CDR2 YYEEEE. The V end lost 2 bases, the J end lost 1 base, and 13 bases lay between the germline ends. CDR3 amino acids: CASSFLGQPSYEQYF. DNA of the CDR3: TGTGCCAGCAGCTTTCTAGGGCAACCTTCCTACGAGCAGTACTTC.

This chain connects TRBV18 to TRBJ2-1; TRBD1 agrees at 8 bases. Germline trimming cut 2 bases from V and 9 bases from J; bases unmatched to any gene: 9. The CDR3 extends over 15 amino acids. Per germline, CDR1 KGHSH and CDR2 LQKENI. CDR3 loop: CASSPGTGVSFEQFF. Written as DNA, the CDR3 is TGTGCCAGCTCACCAGGGACAGGAGTCTCCTTTGAGCAGTTCTTC.

The V call is TRBV6-5, the J call TRBJ2-5; TRBD1 or TRBD2 may be the D gene (5 bases each). This CDR3 has 12 residues. Germline CDR1 MNHEY, CDR2 SVGAGI. Trimming stripped 10 bases from V and 4 bases from J, with 13 bases between. The CDR3 reads CANGTLRETQYF. Here the CDR3 DNA reads TGTGCCAACGGGACCTTGAGAGAGACCCAGTACTTC.

This chain joins TRBV5-1 and TRBJ2-3; 8 nucleotides match TRBD1. Germline CDR1 reads SGHRS; CDR2 reads YFSETQ. The V gene end was trimmed by 6 bases and the J gene end by 2 bases; junction bases not matched to a gene: 5. The CDR3 length is 14 residues. CDR3 nucleotides: TGCGCCAGCACAACAGGGGGGAACACAGATACGCAGTATTTT. It codes for CASTTGGNTDTQYF.

V usage is TRBV7-3 and J usage is TRBJ2-7, with a weak D call TRBD1 (6 bases). The V and J ends lost 4 bases and 6 bases respectively, with 16 bases between them. Germline values: CDR1 SGHTA, CDR2 FQGTGA. CDR3 size: 14 residues. The CDR3 reads CASSSYPGESEQYF. The CDR3 DNA reads TGTGCCAGCAGCTCGTACCCAGGGGAAAGCGAGCAGTACTTC.

This clonotype has ten or more counts. The chain combines TRBV14 with TRBJ2-5; TRBD2 aligns across 10 bases. V lost 1 base and J lost 5; bases outside the gene matches: 7. This CDR3 is 16 amino acids long. Germline V CDR1 and CDR2: SGHDN, FVKESK. In DNA, the CDR3 is TGTGCCAGCAGCCAAGGGAGCGGGAGGGCCGAGGAGACCCAGTACTTC. This gives the protein CASSQGSGRAEETQYF.

This clonotype came up a few times. The V and J genes are TRBV20-1 and TRBJ2-7, with 10 nucleotides matching TRBD2. Germline-derived CDR1 and CDR2 are DFQATT and SNEGSKA (reference sequence). The CDR3 totals 14 residues. The trim removed 0 bases at V and 5 bases at J, leaving 4 bases unmatched. CDR3 sequence reads: CSAREASGSNEQYF. The CDR3, as DNA: TGCAGTGCTAGAGAGGCTAGCGGGAGTAACGAGCAGTACTTC.

J is TRBJ2-5 and V is TRBV30; TRBD1 matches 9 bases. The J segment lost 4 bases and the V segment lost 1 base, leaving 4 bases of the junction unmatched. Germline assignment: CDR1 GTSNPN and CDR2 SVGIG (reference sequence). The CDR3 is made up of 14 amino acids. CDR3 DNA: TGTGCCTGGAGTGGAAACAGGGGGCTAGAGACCCAGTACTTC. Amino acid sequence: CAWSGNRGLETQYF.

In this sample, this clonotype turned up a few times. The chain employs TRBV7-7 and TRBJ2-5; D is unresolved. The germline V and J ends were trimmed by 5 bases and 1 base, with 11 bases remaining between them. The CDR3 totals 14 residues. Germline V CDR1 and CDR2: SSHAT, FNYEAQ (reference sequence). CDR3 DNA sequence: TGTGCCAGCAGCCTCGATTCTTCCCAAGAGACCCAGTACTTC. It is translated as CASSLDSSQETQYF.

The chain has TRBV20-1 and TRBJ2-7; TRBD1 might be the D (6 bases). From germline, CDR1 is DFQATT and CDR2 SNEGSKA (reference sequence). The CDR3 contains 14 residues. In nucleotides, the CDR3 is TGCAGCGCTTGCCCACCTACAGGGTACAGCGAGCAGTACTTC. Its protein product is CSACPPTGYSEQYF.

The chain links TRBV4-1 to TRBJ2-6, with TRBD1 matching 7 bases. Germline V gives CDR1 MGHRA, CDR2 YSYEKL. The V segment lost 2 bases and the J segment 5 bases; nucleotides outside the gene matches: 3. This CDR3 is built from 15 residues. The CDR3 nucleotides are TGCGCCAGCAGCCAAACAGGGGAGTGGGCCAACGTCCTGACTTTC. This translates into CASSQTGEWANVLTF.

The gene calls are TRBV29-1 and TRBJ1-5, with a possible D match to TRBD1 (6 bases). Trimming took off 3 bases at V and 7 bases at J, with 13 bases between the two ends. This CDR3 region has 13 residues. Germline lookup yields CDR1 SQVTM and CDR2 ANQGSEA. CDR3 nucleotides: TGCAGCGTTGACAACAGGGACGGCCAGCCCCAGCATTTT. This sequence encodes CSVDNRDGQPQHF. Complete variable domain (other parts from reference TRBV29-1 and TRBJ1-5): SAVISQKPSRDICQRGTSLTIQCQVDSQVTMMFWYRQQPGQSLTLIATANQGSEATYESGFVIDKFPISRPNLTFSTLTVSNMSPEDSSIYLCSVDNRDGQPQHFGDGTRLSIL.